The TCR beta chain under discussion was sequenced for a study of blood T cells in healthy people across ages. Broader study findings: The percentage of naive T cells correlated strongly with TCR beta diversity.

This clonotype came up many times. The antigen is undetermined. Combining a sample-barcoded 5' primer with a J-beta primer mix, a second PCR ran for about 6 to 12 cycles. All samples yielded 2.5 million or more CDR3-containing paired-end reads. TCRdb redid the calling of the 5' RACE reads with MiXCR, one entry per CDR3 protein. The data contain approximately 1.5 million distinct CDR3 sequences, roughly a third of them singletons. The clonotype was recovered from a woman in her 30s in good health. Sequences were obtained from blood.

In DNA, the CDR3 is TGTGCCAGCAGTCCCGGGACTAGCGGGACAGAGACCCAGTACTTC. This gives the protein CASSPGTSGTETQYF. The chain employs TRBV5-6 and TRBJ2-5, with 13 nucleotides matching TRBD2. Germline V gene data show CDR1 as SGHDT and CDR2 as YYEEEE. The CDR3 runs 15 residues. V lost 5 bases, J lost 4 bases, and 5 bases stayed unmatched.